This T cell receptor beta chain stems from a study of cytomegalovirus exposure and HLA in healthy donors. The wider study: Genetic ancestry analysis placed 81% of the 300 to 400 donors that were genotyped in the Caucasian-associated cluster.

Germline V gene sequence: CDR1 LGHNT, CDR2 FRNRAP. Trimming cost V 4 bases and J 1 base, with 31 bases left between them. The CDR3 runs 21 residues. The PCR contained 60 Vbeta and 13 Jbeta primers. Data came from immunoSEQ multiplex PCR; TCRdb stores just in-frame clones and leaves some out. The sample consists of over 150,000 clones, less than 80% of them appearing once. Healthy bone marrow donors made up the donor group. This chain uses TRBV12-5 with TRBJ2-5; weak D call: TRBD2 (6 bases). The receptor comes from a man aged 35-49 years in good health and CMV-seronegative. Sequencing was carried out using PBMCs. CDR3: CASGSGLFSGGSPLIQETQYF. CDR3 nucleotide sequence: TGTGCTAGTGGTTCGGGGTTATTTAGCGGCGGTTCCCCTCTTATCCAAGAGACCCAGTACTTC.